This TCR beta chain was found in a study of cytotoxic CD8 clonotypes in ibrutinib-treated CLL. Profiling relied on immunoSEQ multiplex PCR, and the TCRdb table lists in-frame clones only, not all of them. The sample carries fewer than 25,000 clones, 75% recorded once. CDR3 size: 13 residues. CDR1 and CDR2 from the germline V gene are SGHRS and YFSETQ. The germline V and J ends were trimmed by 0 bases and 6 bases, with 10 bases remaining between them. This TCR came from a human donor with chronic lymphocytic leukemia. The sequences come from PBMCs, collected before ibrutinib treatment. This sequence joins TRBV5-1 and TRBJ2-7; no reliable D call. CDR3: CASSLEMVGEQYF. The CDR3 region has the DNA TGCGCCAGCAGCTTGGAAATGGTCGGCGAGCAGTACTTC. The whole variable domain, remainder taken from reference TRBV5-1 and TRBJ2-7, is KAGVTQTPRYLIKTRGQQVTLSCSPISGHRSVSWYQQTPGQGLQFLFEYFSETQRNKGNFPGRFSGRQFSNSRSEMNVSTLELGDSALYLCASSLEMVGEQYFGPGTRLTVT.